Listed below are T cell receptor beta chains from one sample, sequenced in a study of graft-versus-host responses after intestinal transplantation. Generated by immunoSEQ multiplex PCR, the TCRdb table keeps only in-frame clones and is missing some. The sample contains around 97,000 clones, 85% to 95% of which appear only once. These receptors have no known antigen. Here the sequenced sample was unstimulated CD8+ T cells sorted from spleen or lymph node cells, taken before intestinal transplant. These receptors all stem from a human donor who received an intestinal transplant. Each CDR3 is given with its conserved first and last residue. The order of the fields is D gene, J gene, V gene, clone size, CDR3 protein, CDR3 DNA. A D gene is named only where the DNA matches it firmly. Expanded clones get a size class; other rows say once, few or many, or leave the size out.

>.|TRBJ1-6|TRBV19|.
CASSIDWQVLSNLHF
TGTGCCAGTAGTATAGATTGGCAGGTCCTATCAAACCTCCACTTT
>TRBD2|TRBJ2-7|TRBV4-2|few
CASSQDGSGGADEQYF
TGTGCCAGCAGCCAAGACGGGAGCGGGGGGGCCGACGAGCAGTACTTC
>.|TRBJ2-7|TRBV5-4|.
CASSWGDRVSYEQYF
TGTGCCAGCAGCTGGGGGGACAGAGTATCCTACGAGCAGTACTTC
>.|TRBJ1-2|TRBV4-1|.
CASSQGQVLSYGYTF
TGCGCCAGCAGCCAAGGACAGGTTCTGAGCTATGGCTACACCTTC
>.|TRBJ2-7|TRBV14|.
CASSQGPVNRVGYEQYF
TGTGCCAGCAGCCAAGGGCCAGTCAACAGGGTAGGCTACGAGCAGTACTTC
>.|TRBJ2-3|TRBV13|.
CASSLLEEDTQYF
TGTGCCAGCAGCCTCCTGGAGGAGGATACGCAGTATTTT
>.|TRBJ2-3|TRBV13|.
CASSGEGVLGTDTQYF
TGTGCCAGCAGCGGGGAGGGGGTTCTGGGCACAGATACGCAGTATTTT
>.|TRBJ2-7|TRBV2|.
CASSEPSDEYRNYEQYF
TGTGCCAGCAGTGAACCCTCCGACGAATATAGAAACTACGAGCAGTACTTC
>.|TRBJ1-5|TRBV6-5|.
CASSEGNQPQHF
TGTGCCAGCAGTGAGGGCAATCAGCCCCAGCATTTT
>TRBD2|TRBJ2-7|TRBV4-1|.
CASSQAGGDPYEQYF
TGCGCCAGCAGCCAAGCGGGGGGTGACCCGTACGAGCAGTACTTC
>.|TRBJ2-2|TRBV27|.
CASSLLYSDRTGELFF
TGTGCCAGCAGTTTACTATATTCGGACAGAACCGGGGAGCTGTTTTTT
>.|TRBJ2-5|TRBV10-2|once
CASSEPGLETQYF
TGCGCCAGCAGTGAACCGGGCTTAGAGACCCAGTACTTC
>TRBD1|TRBJ1-2|TRBV4-2|.
CASSLGDRGSGYTF
TGTGCCAGCAGCTTAGGGGACAGGGGGTCCGGCTACACCTTC
>.|TRBJ1-1|TRBV7-9|.
CASSLAGGETEAFF
TGTGCCAGCAGCTTAGCAGGGGGGGAAACTGAAGCTTTCTTT
>.|TRBJ2-3|TRBV28|.
CASDTFGTDTQYF
TGTGCCAGCGACACGTTTGGCACAGATACGCAGTATTTT
>.|TRBJ1-2|TRBV10-3|.
CAIGLSDRSLANYGYTF
TGTGCCATCGGGCTTTCGGACAGATCTCTAGCTAACTATGGCTACACCTTC
>TRBD2|TRBJ2-7|TRBV7-2|.
CASSPVGGGRPTYEQYF
TGTGCCAGCAGCCCCGTGGGGGGCGGGAGGCCTACCTACGAGCAGTACTTC
>TRBD1|TRBJ2-7|TRBV2|.
CASSVGQGRLYEQYF
TGTGCCAGCAGTGTTGGACAGGGTCGGTTATACGAGCAGTACTTC
>TRBD2|TRBJ2-2|TRBV11-2|.
CASSPGTSFTGELFF
TGTGCCAGCAGCCCCGGGACTAGCTTCACCGGGGAGCTGTTTTTT
>TRBD1|TRBJ2-7|TRBV11-2|once
CASSPKTGIYEQYF
TGTGCCAGCAGCCCCAAGACAGGGATCTACGAGCAGTACTTC
>.|TRBJ2-1|TRBV19|.
CASSIPDPSNEQFF
TGTGCCAGTAGTATTCCCGACCCTAGCAATGAGCAGTTCTTC
>TRBD1|TRBJ1-5|TRBV6-6|.
CASSYSTGDQPQHF
TGTGCCAGCAGTTACTCGACAGGGGATCAGCCCCAGCATTTT
>.|TRBJ2-7|TRBV4-1|few
CASSQHPGFKQYF
TGCGCCAGCAGCCAACATCCAGGATTCAAGCAGTACTTC
>.|TRBJ1-1|TRBV11-2|.
CASSSGDTPEAFF
TGTGCCAGCAGCTCCGGCGATACCCCCGAGGCTTTCTTT
>.|TRBJ2-2|TRBV7-4|.
CASSLTGTRITGELFF
TGTGCCAGCAGCTTAACCGGGACTCGAATCACCGGGGAGCTGTTTTTT
>TRBD1|TRBJ2-7|TRBV18|.
CASSLDRGRDYEQYF
TGTGCCAGCTCCCTCGACAGGGGAAGAGACTACGAGCAGTACTTC
>TRBD1|TRBJ1-3|TRBV9|.
CASSPRQGNWFGNTIYF
TGTGCCAGCTCCCCTCGACAGGGAAATTGGTTCGGAAACACCATATATTTT
>.|TRBJ2-7|TRBV29-1|.
CSVEMAEPYEQYF
TGCAGCGTTGAAATGGCCGAACCTTACGAGCAGTACTTC